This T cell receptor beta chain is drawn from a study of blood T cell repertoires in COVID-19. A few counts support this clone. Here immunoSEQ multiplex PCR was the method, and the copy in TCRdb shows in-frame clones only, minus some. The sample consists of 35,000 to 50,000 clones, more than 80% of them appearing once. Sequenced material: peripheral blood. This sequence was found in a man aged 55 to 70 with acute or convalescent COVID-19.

The chain's CDR3 is CASSYPLNGSGSPYEQYF. CDR3 in DNA: TGTGCCAGCAGTTACCCCCTGAATGGTAGCGGGAGCCCCTACGAGCAGTACTTC. This chain links TRBV6-2 or TRBV6-3 with TRBJ2-7; 9 bases align to TRBD2. The CDR3 is 18 residues long. The germline V gene has CDR1 MNHEY and CDR2 SVGEGT. V was pared by 2 bases and J by 2 bases, with 13 bases of the junction left unmatched.